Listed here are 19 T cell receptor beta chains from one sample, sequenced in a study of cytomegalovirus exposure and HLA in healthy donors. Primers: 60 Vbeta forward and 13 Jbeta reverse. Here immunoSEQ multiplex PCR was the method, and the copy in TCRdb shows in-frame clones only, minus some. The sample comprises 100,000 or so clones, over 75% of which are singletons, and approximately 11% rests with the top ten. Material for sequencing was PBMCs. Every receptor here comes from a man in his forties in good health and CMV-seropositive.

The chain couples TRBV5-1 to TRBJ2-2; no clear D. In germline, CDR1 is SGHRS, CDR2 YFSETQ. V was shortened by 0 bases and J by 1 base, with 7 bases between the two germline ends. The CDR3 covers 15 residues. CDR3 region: CASSLGERNTGELFF. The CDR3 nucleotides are TGCGCCAGCAGCTTGGGCGAGAGGAACACCGGGGAGCTGTTTTTT.

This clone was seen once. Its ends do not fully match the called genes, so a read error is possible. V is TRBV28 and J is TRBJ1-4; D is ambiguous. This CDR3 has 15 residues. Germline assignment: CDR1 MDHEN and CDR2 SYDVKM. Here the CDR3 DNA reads TGTGCCAGCAGTTTGACTGCAGCAACTAGTGAAAAACTGTTTTTT. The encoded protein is CASSLTAATSEKLFF.

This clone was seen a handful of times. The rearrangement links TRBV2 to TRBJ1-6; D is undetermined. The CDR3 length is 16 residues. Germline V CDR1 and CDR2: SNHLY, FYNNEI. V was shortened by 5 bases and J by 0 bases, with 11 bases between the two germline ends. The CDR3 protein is CASSLRKSSYNSPLHF. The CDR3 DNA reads TGTGCCAGCAGTTTGCGGAAGAGCTCCTATAATTCACCCCTCCACTTT.

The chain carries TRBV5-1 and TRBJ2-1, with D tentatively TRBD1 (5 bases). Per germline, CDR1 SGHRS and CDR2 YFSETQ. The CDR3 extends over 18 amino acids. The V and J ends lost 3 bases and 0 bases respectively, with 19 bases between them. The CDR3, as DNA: TGCGCCAGCAGCTGGACAAGTAGTTTTCTGCCCTCCTACAATGAGCAGTTCTTC. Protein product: CASSWTSSFLPSYNEQFF.

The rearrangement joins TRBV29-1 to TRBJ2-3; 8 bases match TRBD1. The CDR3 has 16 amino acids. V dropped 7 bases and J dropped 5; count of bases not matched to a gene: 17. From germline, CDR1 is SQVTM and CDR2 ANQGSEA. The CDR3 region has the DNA TGCAGCGCCACCACCCGACAGGGGCGAACAAGAGATACGCAGTATTTT. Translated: CSATTRQGRTRDTQYF.

CDR3 sequence reads: CASSDSGQLTNEQFF. In DNA form, the CDR3 reads TGTGCCAGCAGCGACTCGGGACAGCTGACCAATGAGCAGTTCTTC. The rearrangement joins TRBV7-2 to TRBJ2-1; TRBD1 aligns across 7 bases. The CDR3 is 15 amino acids. The junction had 10 bases not matched to a gene; V was cut back by 5 bases and J by 6 bases. The V gene's germline CDR1 is SGHTA and CDR2 FQGNSA.

The CDR3 protein is CASSSNLASGRETQYF. In nucleotides, the CDR3 is TGTGCCAGCAGCTCCAACCTCGCTAGCGGGCGAGAGACCCAGTACTTC. The chain carries TRBV5-6 and TRBJ2-5; 8 nucleotides match TRBD2. Germline-derived CDR1 and CDR2 are SGHDT and YYEEEE. The CDR3 is 16 residues long. V gave up 3 bases and J gave up 4 bases; unmatched junction bases: 11.

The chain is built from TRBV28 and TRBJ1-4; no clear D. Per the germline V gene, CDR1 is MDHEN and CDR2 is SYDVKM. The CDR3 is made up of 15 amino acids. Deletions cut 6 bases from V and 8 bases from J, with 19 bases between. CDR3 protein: CASRSRDSLAEKLFF. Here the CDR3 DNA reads TGTGCCAGCAGATCGAGGGATTCCCTCGCCGAAAAACTGTTTTTT.

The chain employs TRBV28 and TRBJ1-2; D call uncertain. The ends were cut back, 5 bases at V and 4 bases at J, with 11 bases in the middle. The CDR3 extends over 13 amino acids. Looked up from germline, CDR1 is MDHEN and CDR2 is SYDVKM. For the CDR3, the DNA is TGTGCCAGCAGTCCACAGCCACCCTATGGCTACACCTTC. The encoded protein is CASSPQPPYGYTF.

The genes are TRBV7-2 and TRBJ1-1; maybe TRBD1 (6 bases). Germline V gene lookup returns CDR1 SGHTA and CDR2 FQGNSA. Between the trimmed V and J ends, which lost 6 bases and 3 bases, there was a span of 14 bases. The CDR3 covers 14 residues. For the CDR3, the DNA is TGTGCCAGCAGAAGAGGGACAACCTACACTGAAGCTTTCTTT. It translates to CASRRGTTYTEAFF.

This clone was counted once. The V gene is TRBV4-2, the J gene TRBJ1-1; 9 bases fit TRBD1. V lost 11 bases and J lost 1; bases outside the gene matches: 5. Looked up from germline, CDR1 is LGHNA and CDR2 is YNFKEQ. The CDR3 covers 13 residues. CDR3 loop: CAVGDRANTEAFF. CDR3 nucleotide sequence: TGTGCCGTCGGGGACAGGGCGAACACTGAAGCTTTCTTT.

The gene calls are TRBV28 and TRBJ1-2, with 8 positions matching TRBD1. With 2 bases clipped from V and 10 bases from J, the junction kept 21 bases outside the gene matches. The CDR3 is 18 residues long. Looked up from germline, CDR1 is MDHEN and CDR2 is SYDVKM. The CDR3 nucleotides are TGTGCCAGCAGTTTAATCTCGAGGGGACAGGCCGGGGCGTCGACCTACACCTTC. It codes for CASSLISRGQAGASTYTF.

CDR3 DNA sequence: TGTGCCAGCAGCCAGAGCTTGACAGGGGGTGGTGAGCAGTACTTC. This codes for CASSQSLTGGGEQYF. This chain links TRBV27 with TRBJ2-7, with 9 bases aligning to TRBD1. The J segment lost 7 bases and the V segment lost 6 bases, leaving 13 bases of the junction unmatched. CDR3 length equals 15 residues. In germline, CDR1 is MNHEY, CDR2 SMNVEV (reference sequence).

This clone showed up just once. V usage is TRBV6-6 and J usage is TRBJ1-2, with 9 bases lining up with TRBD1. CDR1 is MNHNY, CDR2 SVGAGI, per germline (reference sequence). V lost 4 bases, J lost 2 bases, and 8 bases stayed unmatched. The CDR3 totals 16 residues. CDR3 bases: TGTGCCAGCAGTTCCCTACAGGGGGCCCTCAACTATGGCTACACCTTC. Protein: CASSSLQGALNYGYTF.

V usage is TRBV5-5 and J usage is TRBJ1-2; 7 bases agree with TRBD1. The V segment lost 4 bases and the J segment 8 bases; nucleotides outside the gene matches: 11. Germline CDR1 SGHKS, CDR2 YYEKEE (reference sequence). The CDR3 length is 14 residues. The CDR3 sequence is CASSVGDSDVGYTF. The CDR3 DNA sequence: TGTGCCAGCAGCGTAGGGGACAGCGATGTCGGCTACACCTTC.

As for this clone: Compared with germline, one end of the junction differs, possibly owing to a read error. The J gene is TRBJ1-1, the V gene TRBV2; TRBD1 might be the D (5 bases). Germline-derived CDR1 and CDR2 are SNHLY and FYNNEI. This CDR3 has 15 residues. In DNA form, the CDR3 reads TGTGCGAGCACCACGGCGCAGGGCGCGGACACTGAAGCTTTCTTT. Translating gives CASTTAQGADTEAFF.

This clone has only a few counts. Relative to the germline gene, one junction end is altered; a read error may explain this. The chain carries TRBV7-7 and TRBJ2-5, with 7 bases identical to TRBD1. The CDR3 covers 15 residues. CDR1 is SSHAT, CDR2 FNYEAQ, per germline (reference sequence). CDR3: CASSSLGQAGETQYF. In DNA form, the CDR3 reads TGTGCTAGCAGCTCCCTCGGACAGGCCGGAGAGACCCAGTACTTC.

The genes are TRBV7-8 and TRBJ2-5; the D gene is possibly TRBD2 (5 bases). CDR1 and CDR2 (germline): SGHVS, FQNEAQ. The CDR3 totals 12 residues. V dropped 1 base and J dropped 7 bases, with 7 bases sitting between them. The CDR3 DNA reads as TGTGCCAGCAGCTTAGGAGGGCCGACCCAGTACTTC. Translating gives CASSLGGPTQYF.

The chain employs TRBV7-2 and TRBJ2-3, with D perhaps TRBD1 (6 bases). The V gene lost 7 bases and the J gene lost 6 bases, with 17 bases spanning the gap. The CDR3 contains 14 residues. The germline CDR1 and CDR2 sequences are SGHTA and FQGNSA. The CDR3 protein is CASKQGYLSDTQYF. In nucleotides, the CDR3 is TGTGCCAGCAAACAGGGTTACTTGTCGGATACGCAGTATTTT.